Here is one T cell receptor beta chain with its context. Its antigen is as yet unknown. TCRdb called the 5' RACE reads again in MiXCR, with one record for every CDR3 protein. The table includes around 480,000 distinct CDR3 sequences, 15% to 20% detected once. The CDR3 totals 15 residues. With 1 base removed from V and 1 base from J, the gap between germline ends came to 8 bases. Germline V gene sequence: CDR1 SEHNR, CDR2 FQNEAQ (reference sequence). The sample is drawn from a study of CD8 T cells in ankylosing spondylitis. The study, taken as a whole, reports: Ankylosing spondylitis blood seemed to carry a telltale TCR beta motif made of several highly homologous variants.

The chain has TRBV7-9 and TRBJ2-1; D call uncertain. This TCR came from a male donor with ankylosing spondylitis. The sample was blood, either unsorted or a sorted T cell fraction (not recorded which). The CDR3 loop reads CASSLDGYSYNEQFF. For the CDR3, the DNA is TGTGCCAGCAGCTTAGATGGCTATTCCTACAATGAGCAGTTCTTC.